The next 29 T cell receptor beta chains were all read from a single sample in a study of blood T cell repertoires in COVID-19. Assay used: immunoSEQ multiplex PCR; TCRdb lists only in-frame clones, some missing. In the table there are roughly 200,000 clones, around 82% of which are singletons. Sequenced material: PBMCs or T cells enriched from blood (not recorded which). The receptors shown here come from a woman between 50 and 59 years old who had been exposed to COVID-19.

V and J are TRBV5-3 and TRBJ1-1; 7 positions agree with TRBD1. TRBV5-3 has ORF status, its function being uncertain. After removal of 1 base from V and 3 bases from J, the junction contained 9 bases not matched to a gene. The CDR3 runs 16 residues. The DNA for the CDR3 is TGTGCCAGAAGCTTGACAGGGGAGTATGGGGACACTGAAGCTTTCTTT. It specifies CARSLTGEYGDTEAFF.

The chain is built from TRBV29-1 and TRBJ2-6, with 10 bases fitting TRBD2. The germline CDR1 and CDR2 sequences are SQVTM and ANQGSEA. The J segment lost 2 bases and the V segment lost 5 bases, leaving 3 bases of the junction unmatched. CDR3 length: 15 residues. CDR3 nucleotide sequence: TGCAGCGTTTTTCTAGCGGGGGCTGGGGCCAACGTCCTGACTTTC. Translated: CSVFLAGAGANVLTF.

A single count supports this clone. The chain couples TRBV11-3 to TRBJ1-3; D perhaps matches TRBD1 (5 bases). V was pared by 11 bases and J by 1 base, with 18 bases between. Germline V lookup: CDR1 SGHNT, CDR2 YENEEA. The length of the CDR3 is 15 residues. The CDR3 nucleotides are TGTGCCGCAGAAACGCCCGGGGGTTCTGGAAACACCATATATTTT. Its protein product is CAAETPGGSGNTIYF.

The J gene is TRBJ1-2, the V gene TRBV4-3; 8 bases match TRBD1. This CDR3 spans 14 amino acids. Germline CDR1 is LGHNA and CDR2 is YSLEER. V was clipped by 2 bases and J by 4 bases; unmatched bases: 3. DNA of the CDR3: TGCGCCAGCAGCCAATCCGGGACAGGCTATGGCTACACCTTC. Its protein is CASSQSGTGYGYTF.

The chain links TRBV29-1 to TRBJ2-1; unclear D gene. Germline V gene lookup returns CDR1 SQVTM and CDR2 ANQGSEA. The CDR3 has 11 residues. Trimming removed 7 bases from V and 6 bases from J, with 10 bases in between. This chain's CDR3 is CSGNNGNEQFF. CDR3 in DNA: TGCAGCGGTAACAATGGCAATGAGCAGTTCTTC.

The chain recombines TRBV7-2 with TRBJ1-2, with D tentatively TRBD1 (6 bases). The ends were cut back, 6 bases at V and 4 bases at J, with 12 bases in the middle. This CDR3 is built from 13 residues. In germline, CDR1 is SGHTA, CDR2 FQGNSA. Written as DNA, the CDR3 is TGTGCCAGCAGAGGGGGGGGGAGCTATGGCTACACCTTC. This sequence encodes CASRGGGSYGYTF.

The V call is TRBV2, the J call TRBJ1-1; no reliable D call. Germline V lookup: CDR1 SNHLY, CDR2 FYNNEI. CDR3 length equals 12 residues. Trimming left V 8 bases short and J 4 bases short, with 11 bases between. The chain's CDR3 is CASAVASTEAFF. The DNA for the CDR3 is TGTGCCAGCGCCGTTGCGAGCACTGAAGCTTTCTTT.

This chain uses TRBV27 with TRBJ2-1, with TRBD2 matching 13 bases. CDR1 is MNHEY, CDR2 SMNVEV, per germline (reference sequence). The CDR3 contains 15 residues. V lost 6 bases and J lost 6; bases outside the gene matches: 5. The CDR3 protein is CASRVGTSGANEQFF. The CDR3 region has the DNA TGTGCCAGCAGGGTCGGGACTAGCGGGGCCAATGAGCAGTTCTTC.

The chain combines TRBV27 with TRBJ1-6, with D possibly being TRBD1 (5 bases). Trimming took 3 bases from V and 5 from J, leaving 11 bases between them. Per germline, CDR1 MNHEY and CDR2 SMNVEV (reference sequence). The CDR3 is made up of 15 amino acids. The DNA for the CDR3 is TGTGCCAGCAGTTTGGCGGGGACTCATAATTCACCCCTCCACTTT. It codes for CASSLAGTHNSPLHF.

The rearrangement joins TRBV25-1 to TRBJ2-7; 8 nucleotides align to TRBD1. J gave up 3 bases and V 3 bases, and 7 bases lay outside the gene matches. The length of the CDR3 is 15 residues. The V gene's germline CDR1 is MGHDK and CDR2 SYGVNS. CDR3 sequence reads: CASSDLTTGGYEQYF. As DNA, the CDR3 is TGTGCCAGCAGTGATCTGACAACAGGGGGCTACGAGCAGTACTTC.

This chain joins TRBV5-4 and TRBJ1-4, with 10 bases fitting TRBD1. With 5 bases clipped from V and 8 bases from J, the junction kept 15 bases outside the gene matches. This CDR3 comprises 17 residues. Germline CDR1 SGHNT, CDR2 YYREEE (reference sequence). The CDR3 here is CASSKSPGTGVREKLFF. The CDR3 nucleotides are TGTGCCAGCAGTAAGAGTCCCGGGACAGGGGTTAGGGAAAAACTGTTTTTT.

The CDR3: CASSFTGGDGNTIYF. The DNA for the CDR3 is TGTGCCAGCAGCTTCACAGGGGGCGATGGAAACACCATATATTTT. The chain has TRBV9 and TRBJ1-3; 9 bases align to TRBD1. CDR3 length: 15 amino acids. The V gene's germline CDR1 is SGDLS and CDR2 YYNGEE. With V trimmed by 4 bases and J by 3 bases, 5 bases remained unmatched.

This chain joins TRBV4-1 and TRBJ2-3; weak D call: TRBD2 (6 bases). Germline CDR1 reads MGHRA; CDR2 reads YSYEKL. CDR3 length: 16 residues. The V gene lost 0 bases and the J gene lost 1 base, with 11 bases spanning the gap. The CDR3 sequence is CASSQDTWGGTDTQYF. CDR3 coding DNA: TGCGCCAGCAGCCAAGATACGTGGGGGGGCACAGATACGCAGTATTTT.

The rearrangement uses TRBV28 and TRBJ2-7; no firm D call. Germline CDR1 is MDHEN and CDR2 is SYDVKM. The CDR3 consists of 16 residues. The V gene lost 7 bases and the J gene lost 0 bases, with 19 bases spanning the gap. CDR3 DNA: TGTGCCAGCACTCCCCTTTACGGGTACGGCTCCTACGAGCAGTACTTC. Amino acid sequence: CASTPLYGYGSYEQYF. Filled out from reference TRBV28 and TRBJ2-7, the complete variable domain reads DVKVTQSSRYLVKRTGEKVFLECVQDMDHENMFWYRQDPGLGLRLIYFSYDVKMKEKGDIPEGYSVSREKKERFSLILESASTNQTSMYLCASTPLYGYGSYEQYFGPGTRLTVT.

This chain links TRBV23-1 with TRBJ2-5, with 7 bases matching TRBD2. Being an ORF, TRBV23-1 has a function that is uncertain. The CDR3 is 18 residues long. Trimming at V came to 2 bases and at J to 2 bases, leaving 14 bases not matched to a gene. The CDR3 nucleotides read TGCGCCAGCAGTCAACCGCCCCCCCGGGGGGTAACTCAAGAGACCCAGTACTTC. This translates into CASSQPPPRGVTQETQYF.

The chain recombines TRBV7-2 with TRBJ2-1; D is undetermined. V shed 5 bases and J shed 2 bases, with 7 bases lying between them. CDR1 and CDR2 from the germline V gene are SGHTA and FQGNSA. CDR3 length equals 13 residues. This chain's CDR3 is CASSRPPYNEQFF. CDR3 sequence (DNA): TGTGCCAGCAGCCGTCCCCCCTACAATGAGCAGTTCTTC. Full variable domain (rest looked up from reference TRBV7-2 and TRBJ2-1): GAGVSQSPSNKVTEKGKDVELRCDPISGHTALYWYRQSLGQGLEFLIYFQGNSAPDKSGLPSDRFSAERTGGSVSTLTIQRTQQEDSAVYLCASSRPPYNEQFFGPGTRLTVL.

This rearrangement joins TRBV5-1 to TRBJ2-7; TRBD2 is a possible D gene (5 bases). V was clipped by 5 bases and J by 3 bases, with 12 bases between them. Germline V gives CDR1 SGHRS, CDR2 YFSETQ. The CDR3 extends over 13 amino acids. The CDR3 protein is CASRLAGNYEQYF. DNA for the CDR3: TGCGCCAGCAGACTGGCGGGTAACTACGAGCAGTACTTC.

This clone was detected once. The V call is TRBV14, the J call TRBJ2-1; D gene ambiguous. In germline, CDR1 is SGHDN, CDR2 FVKESK. CDR3 length equals 13 residues. Trimming removed 1 base from V and 3 bases from J, with 4 bases in between. This chain's CDR3 is CASSQGLYNEQFF. The CDR3 DNA reads TGTGCCAGCAGCCAAGGGCTCTACAATGAGCAGTTCTTC.

CDR3 sequence (DNA): TGTGCCACCTTAGGGTCCTTACAGGGTGAGCAGTTCTTC. This encodes CATLGSLQGEQFF. This chain joins TRBV6-5 and TRBJ2-1, with D possibly being TRBD1 (6 bases). The germline V gene has CDR1 MNHEY and CDR2 SVGAGI. The CDR3 runs 13 residues. V lost 10 bases, J lost 9 bases, and 19 bases lay in between.

The chain carries TRBV5-6 and TRBJ1-1, with TRBD1 matching 9 bases. Germline lookup yields CDR1 SGHDT and CDR2 YYEEEE. The CDR3 covers 16 residues. The ends lost 0 bases at V and 4 bases at J; junction bases unmatched: 7. In DNA form, the CDR3 reads TGTGCCAGCAGCTTGGCCAGAAGACAGGGGGGCACTGAAGCTTTCTTT. Residues: CASSLARRQGGTEAFF.

The V gene is TRBV10-3, the J gene TRBJ2-1; D unresolved. CDR1 is ENHRY, CDR2 SYGVKD, per germline. Between the trimmed V and J ends, which lost 2 bases and 5 bases, there was a span of 10 bases. CDR3 length: 14 amino acids. The CDR3 protein is CAISEGLGDNEQFF. The CDR3 nucleotides are TGTGCCATCAGTGAGGGATTAGGAGACAATGAGCAGTTCTTC.

This clone was seen a single time. This sequence joins TRBV3-1 (or the pseudogene TRBV3-2) and TRBJ1-6, with D unclear. V lost 5 bases to trimming and J lost 6 bases, with 11 bases between them. Germline V lookup: CDR1 LGHDT, CDR2 YNNKEL (reference sequence). CDR3 length equals 14 residues. This CDR3 reads CASSLLGSNSPLHF. The CDR3 DNA is TGTGCCAGCAGCTTACTGGGGAGTAATTCACCCCTCCACTTT.

V gene TRBV24-1 combines with J gene TRBJ1-5; the D is unclear. The germline V and J ends were trimmed by 7 bases and 6 bases, with 12 bases remaining between them. The CDR3 has 13 residues. CDR1 is KGHDR and CDR2 is SFDVKD in the germline V gene. The DNA for the CDR3 is TGTGCCACCAGCGCCGCGGGTTCTCAGCCCCAGCATTTT. It codes for CATSAAGSQPQHF.

In this sample, this clone turned up once. The chain joins TRBV9 to TRBJ2-7, with 7 positions matching TRBD1. The germline V gene encodes CDR1 SGDLS and CDR2 YYNGEE. After removal of 4 bases from V and 0 bases from J, the junction contained 4 bases not matched to a gene. The CDR3 is made up of 14 amino acids. In DNA form, the CDR3 reads TGTGCCAGCAGCCCCCGGACAGGCTCCTACGAGCAGTACTTC. It encodes CASSPRTGSYEQYF. Supplemented by reference TRBV9 and TRBJ2-7, the full variable domain reads DSGVTQTPKHLITATGQRVTLRCSPRSGDLSVYWYQQSLDQGLQFLIQYYNGEERAKGNILERFSAQQFPDLHSELNLSSLELGDSALYFCASSPRTGSYEQYFGPGTRLTVT.

This clone was detected only once. V usage is TRBV2 and J usage is TRBJ1-5, with a tentative D call TRBD1 (5 bases). Deletions cut 8 bases from V and 0 bases from J, with 17 bases between. The CDR3 is 16 amino acids. Germline V gene lookup returns CDR1 SNHLY and CDR2 FYNNEI. This chain's CDR3 is CASPNLTVYSNQPQHF. The CDR3 region has the DNA TGTGCCAGCCCCAACCTGACAGTATATAGCAATCAGCCCCAGCATTTT. Combining the CDR3 with reference TRBV2 and TRBJ1-5 gives the whole variable domain EPEVTQTPSHQVTQMGQEVILRCVPISNHLYFYWYRQILGQKVEFLVSFYNNEISEKSEIFDDQFSVERPDGSNFTLKIRSTKLEDSAMYFCASPNLTVYSNQPQHFGDGTRLSIL.

The chain recombines TRBV5-5 with TRBJ1-5; D may be TRBD1 (5 bases). Per the germline V gene, CDR1 is SGHKS and CDR2 is YYEKEE (reference sequence). The CDR3 sequence is 15 residues long. V was clipped by 0 bases and J by 6 bases, with 13 bases between them. CDR3 sequence (DNA): TGTGCCAGCAGCTTGGCCGGAGGGGAGGGTCAGCCCCAGCATTTT. Encoded protein: CASSLAGGEGQPQHF.

The rearrangement uses TRBV5-1 and TRBJ1-6; D is uncertain. Germline V lookup: CDR1 SGHRS, CDR2 YFSETQ. The CDR3 sequence is 15 residues long. The V end lost 0 bases, the J end lost 0 bases, and 4 bases lay between the germline ends. The CDR3, as DNA: TGCGCCAGCAGCTTGGACACCTCCTATAATTCACCCCTCCACTTT. Translation: CASSLDTSYNSPLHF.

This clone was seen a single time. The chain couples TRBV6-5 to TRBJ1-6; D is unclear. The CDR3 runs to 13 residues. Germline V gene data show CDR1 as MNHEY and CDR2 as SVGAGI. V was pared by 2 bases and J by 12 bases, with 11 bases between. The CDR3 region has the DNA TGTGCCAGCAGTTACCCCTCCGGTAGACCCCTCCACTTT. The encoded protein is CASSYPSGRPLHF.

J is TRBJ1-1 and V is TRBV10-3; no reliable D call. The length of the CDR3 is 12 residues. Germline V gene data show CDR1 as ENHRY and CDR2 as SYGVKD. Trimming removed 10 bases at V and 7 bases at J, with 16 bases between. The CDR3 sequence: CASVAEGGEAFF. The CDR3 nucleotides read TGTGCCAGCGTCGCGGAGGGTGGTGAAGCTTTCTTT.